These 8 T cell receptor beta chains originate from one sample sequenced in a study of early T cells in non-severe SARS-CoV-2 infection. TCRdb analysed the 5' RACE reads with MiXCR anew, one entry per CDR3 protein. This table holds approximately 70,000 distinct CDR3 sequences, roughly an eighth found once. Sequenced: whole blood. The receptors here all came from an adult who was a healthcare worker with PCR-confirmed SARS-CoV-2 infection or an uninfected control (not recorded which).

The chain is built from TRBV12-5 and TRBJ2-4; TRBD1 might be the D (6 bases). Trimming stripped 0 bases from V and 0 bases from J, with 12 bases between. The germline gives CDR1 LGHNT, CDR2 FRNRAP. The CDR3 spans 17 residues. The CDR3 DNA reads as TGTGCTAGTGGTTTGGTACGGGCAGGGGTAGCCAAAAACATTCAGTACTTC. Residues: CASGLVRAGVAKNIQYF.

In this sample, this clonotype turned up a few times. The V and J genes are TRBV29-1 and TRBJ2-2; D might be TRBD1 or TRBD2, each matching 5 bases. Germline-derived CDR1 and CDR2 are SQVTM and ANQGSEA. V lost 6 bases and J 0 bases, leaving 11 bases between the germline ends. The CDR3 length is 14 residues. CDR3 nucleotide sequence: TGCAGCGTCATACCGGGACCGAACACCGGGGAGCTGTTTTTT. It specifies CSVIPGPNTGELFF.

This clonotype was counted many times. The V gene is TRBV11-2, the J gene TRBJ2-5, with D uncertain. CDR1 is SGHAT and CDR2 is FQNNGV in the germline V gene. The V end lost 1 base, the J end lost 1 base, and 7 bases lay between the germline ends. The CDR3 has 14 amino acids. CDR3 amino acids: CASSLVPSQETQYF. Written as DNA, the CDR3 is TGTGCCAGCAGCTTAGTCCCAAGCCAAGAGACCCAGTACTTC.

This clonotype appeared a few times. The V call is TRBV12-3 or TRBV12-4, the J call TRBJ2-7; 7 nucleotides align to TRBD2. This CDR3 has 14 residues. Losses at the gene ends were 3 bases for V and 9 bases for J; bases not matched to a gene: 11. CDR3 nucleotides: TGTGCCAGCAGTTTGGTGGCCTCTAGCGGTGGGCAGTACTTC. Its translation: CASSLVASSGGQYF.

This clonotype occurred many times. The V gene is TRBV7-9, the J gene TRBJ1-2, with D possibly matching TRBD1 (6 bases). Trimming removed 2 bases from V and 5 bases from J, with 18 bases in between. CDR3 length: 16 amino acids. Germline CDR1 SEHNR, CDR2 FQNEAQ (reference sequence). CDR3 sequence: CASSLYYGQGGYGYTF. The CDR3 coding sequence is TGTGCCAGCAGCTTATACTACGGACAAGGGGGATATGGCTACACCTTC.

Many counts were recorded for this clonotype. The chain employs TRBV20-1 and TRBJ2-1, with 11 bases aligning to TRBD2. The junction had 7 bases not matched to a gene; V was cut back by 5 bases and J by 4 bases. Germline loops: CDR1 DFQATT, CDR2 SNEGSKA (reference sequence). The CDR3 is 15 residues long. CDR3 DNA: TGCAGTGCTCAGACCGGGACTAGCGGATACAATGAGCAGTTCTTC. It encodes CSAQTGTSGYNEQFF.

This clonotype was recorded at least ten times. V and J are TRBV6-2 or TRBV6-3 and TRBJ2-1, with D possibly TRBD1 on 5 matching bases. Trimming took 7 bases from V and 8 from J, leaving 15 bases between them. Germline assignment: CDR1 MNHEY and CDR2 SVGEGT. The CDR3 has 13 residues. Here the CDR3 DNA reads TGTGCCAGCACCCCTAGGGGTTACGATGAGCAGTTCTTC. Translated: CASTPRGYDEQFF.

This clonotype was observed many times. The genes are TRBV28 and TRBJ1-5; 7 nucleotides match TRBD1. The CDR3 length is 16 residues. J was trimmed by 6 bases and V by 5 bases; bases with no gene match: 13. The V gene's germline CDR1 is MDHEN and CDR2 SYDVKM. Here the CDR3 DNA reads TGTGCCAGCAGTCCATTACAACAGGGGCAGGGTCAGCCCCAGCATTTT. Protein product: CASSPLQQGQGQPQHF. Variable domain in full (rest from reference TRBV28 and TRBJ1-5): DVKVTQSSRYLVKRTGEKVFLECVQDMDHENMFWYRQDPGLGLRLIYFSYDVKMKEKGDIPEGYSVSREKKERFSLILESASTNQTSMYLCASSPLQQGQGQPQHFGDGTRLSIL.